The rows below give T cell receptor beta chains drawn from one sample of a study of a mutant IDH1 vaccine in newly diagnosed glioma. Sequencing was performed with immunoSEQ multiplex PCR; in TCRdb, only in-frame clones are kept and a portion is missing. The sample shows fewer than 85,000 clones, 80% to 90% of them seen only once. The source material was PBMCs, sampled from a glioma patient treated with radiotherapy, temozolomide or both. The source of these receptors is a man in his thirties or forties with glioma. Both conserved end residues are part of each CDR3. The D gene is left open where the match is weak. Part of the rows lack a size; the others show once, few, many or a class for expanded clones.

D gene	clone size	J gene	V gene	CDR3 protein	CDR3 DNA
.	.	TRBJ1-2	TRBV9	CASSVGTGTTTNYGYTF	TGTGCCAGCAGCGTAGGCACCGGGACAACTACTAACTATGGCTACACCTTC
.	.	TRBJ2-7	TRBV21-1	CASSKANRSSYEQYF	TGTGCCAGCAGCAAAGCTAATAGGTCCTCCTACGAGCAGTACTTC
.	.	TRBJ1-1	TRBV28	CASSQADSRNTEAFF	TGTGCCAGCAGTCAAGCCGACAGTAGGAACACTGAAGCTTTCTTT
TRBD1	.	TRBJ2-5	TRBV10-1	CASSESQGQGGRETQYF	TGCGCCAGCAGTGAGTCACAGGGACAGGGGGGTCGGGAGACCCAGTACTTC
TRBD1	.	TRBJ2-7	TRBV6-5	CASTPDRGLHEQYF	TGTGCCAGCACCCCGGACAGGGGGCTCCACGAGCAGTACTTC
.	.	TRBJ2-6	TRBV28	CASSLGSGANVLTF	TGTGCCAGCAGTTTAGGGTCTGGGGCCAACGTCCTGACTTTC
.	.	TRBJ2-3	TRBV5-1	CASSSGVTDTQYF	TGCGCCAGCAGCTCTGGGGTCACAGATACGCAGTATTTT
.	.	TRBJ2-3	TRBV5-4	CASMEGQHTDTQYF	TGTGCCAGCATGGAGGGGCAGCACACAGATACGCAGTATTTT
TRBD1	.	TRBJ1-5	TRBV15	CATSGTGSLQPQHF	TGTGCCACCTCAGGGACAGGTTCTCTTCAGCCCCAGCATTTT
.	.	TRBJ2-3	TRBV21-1	CASSKGTGHSTDTQYF	TGTGCCAGCAGCAAAGGGACAGGGCACAGCACAGATACGCAGTATTTT
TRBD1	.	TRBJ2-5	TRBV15	CATSRDQGGGETQYF	TGTGCCACCAGCAGAGATCAAGGGGGCGGAGAGACCCAGTACTTC
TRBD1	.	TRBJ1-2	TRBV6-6	CASSSLDREAYGYTF	TGTGCCAGCAGTTCTTTGGACAGGGAAGCGTATGGCTACACCTTC
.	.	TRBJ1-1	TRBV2	CASSGGRYTEAFF	TGTGCCAGCAGTGGGGGACGGTACACTGAAGCTTTCTTT
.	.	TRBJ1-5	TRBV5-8	CASSLQVTALYSNQPQHF	TGTGCCAGCAGCCTACAGGTTACGGCTCTTTATAGCAATCAGCCCCAGCATTTT
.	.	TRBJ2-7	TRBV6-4	CASSTSLVDNTYEQYF	TGTGCCAGCAGTACTAGTTTGGTGGACAATACCTACGAGCAGTACTTC
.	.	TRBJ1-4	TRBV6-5	CASSYSRATNEKLFF	TGTGCCAGCAGTTACTCCAGGGCAACTAATGAAAAACTGTTTTTT
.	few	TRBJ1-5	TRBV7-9	CASTTGTKPQHF	TGTGCCAGCACCACAGGTACTAAGCCCCAGCATTTT
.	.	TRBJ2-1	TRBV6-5	CASSSPPGATEQFF	TGTGCCAGCAGTTCTCCCCCCGGCGCGACTGAGCAGTTCTTC
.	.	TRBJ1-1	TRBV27	CASRMGGLMNTEAFF	TGTGCCAGCAGGATGGGGGGATTAATGAACACTGAAGCTTTCTTT
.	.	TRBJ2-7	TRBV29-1	CSAVEDEQYF	TGCAGCGCAGTGGAGGACGAGCAGTACTTC
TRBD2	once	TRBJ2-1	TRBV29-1	CSGLGTRFNEQFF	TGCAGCGGTCTAGGGACTAGGTTCAATGAGCAGTTCTTC
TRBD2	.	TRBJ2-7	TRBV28	CASSKTSGASYEQYF	TGTGCCAGCAGTAAGACTAGCGGGGCCTCCTACGAGCAGTACTTC
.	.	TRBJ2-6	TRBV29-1	CSVLRGAGANVLTF	TGCAGCGTACTTAGAGGGGCTGGGGCCAACGTCCTGACTTTC
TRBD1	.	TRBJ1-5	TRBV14	CASSLRPGQLSSNQPQHF	TGTGCCAGCAGCCTTAGACCGGGACAGCTTTCGAGCAATCAGCCCCAGCATTTT
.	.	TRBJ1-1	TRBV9	CASSVAPGGGTEAFF	TGTGCCAGCAGCGTAGCTCCGGGCGGGGGCACTGAAGCTTTCTTT
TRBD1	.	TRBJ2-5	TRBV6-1	CASSEAQGEPRPQETQYF	TGTGCCAGCAGTGAAGCACAGGGGGAACCAAGGCCCCAAGAGACCCAGTACTTC
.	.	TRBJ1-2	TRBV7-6	CASSRGLNYGYTF	TGTGCCAGCAGTAGGGGACTTAACTATGGCTACACCTTC
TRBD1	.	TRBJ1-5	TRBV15	CATSRGVWDRATDSNQPQHF	TGTGCCACCAGCAGAGGCGTATGGGACAGGGCGACTGATAGCAATCAGCCCCAGCATTTT
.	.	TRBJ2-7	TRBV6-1	CASSLGRYEQYF	TGTGCCAGCAGCCTGGGACGTTACGAGCAGTACTTC
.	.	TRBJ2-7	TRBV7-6	CASSLQSGNVGDEQYF	TGTGCCAGCAGCTTACAGTCGGGCAATGTGGGCGACGAGCAGTACTTC
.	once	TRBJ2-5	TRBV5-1	CASSLDSQETQYF	TGCGCCAGCAGCTTGGACAGCCAGGAGACCCAGTACTTC
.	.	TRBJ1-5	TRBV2	CASSDDRYQPQHF	TGTGCCAGCAGTGACGACAGATATCAGCCCCAGCATTTT
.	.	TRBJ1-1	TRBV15	CATSRDIGQSNTEAFF	TGTGCCACCAGCAGAGATATCGGACAGTCGAACACTGAAGCTTTCTTT
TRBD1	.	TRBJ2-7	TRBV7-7	CASSSSTGQQYF	TGTGCCAGCAGCTCATCGACAGGGCAGCAGTACTTC
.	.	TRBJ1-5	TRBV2	CASSDLQGRSNQPQHF	TGTGCCAGCAGTGACCTCCAGGGGAGAAGCAATCAGCCCCAGCATTTT
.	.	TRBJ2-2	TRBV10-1	CASSAYPGLGTGELFF	TGCGCCAGCAGCGCCTACCCGGGACTGGGGACCGGGGAGCTGTTTTTT
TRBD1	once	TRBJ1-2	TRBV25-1	CASRLQGKGYTF	TGTGCCAGCCGACTACAGGGGAAAGGCTACACCTTC
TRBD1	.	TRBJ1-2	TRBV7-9	CASSLGTAYYTF	TGTGCCAGCAGCTTGGGGACAGCGTACTACACCTTC
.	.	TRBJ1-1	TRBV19	CASSIFGQTEAFF	TGTGCCAGTAGTATTTTCGGGCAAACGGAAGCTTTCTTT
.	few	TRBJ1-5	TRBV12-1	CASRDRNNQPQHF	TGTGCCAGCAGGGACAGGAACAATCAGCCCCAGCATTTT
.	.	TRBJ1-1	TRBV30	CAWSQKIVRNTEAFF	TGTGCCTGGAGCCAGAAAATCGTTCGGAACACTGAAGCTTTCTTT
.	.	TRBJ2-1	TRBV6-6	CASSSLSSYNEQFF	TGTGCCAGCAGTTCCTTAAGCTCCTACAATGAGCAGTTCTTC